These T cell receptor beta chains were read from a single sample in a study of T cell responses to AZD1222 COVID-19 vaccine. TCRdb's copy holds only in-frame clones and misses some; the assay was immunoSEQ multiplex PCR. The data hold about 93,000 clones, with 88% observed a single time. The specimen comprised peripheral blood, sampled on day 0 of AZD1222 vaccination. The receptors stem from an adult in good health. CDR3s include the opening cysteine and the closing phenylalanine or tryptophan. D genes are given only for firm matches. Clone size, where shown, is once, few, many, or a class for clones that have expanded.

TRBJ1-1 NA NA 14 TRBV9 TGTGCCAGCAGCGTAGCGGGGGTGGGGGCTGAAGCTTTCTTT CASSVAGVGAEAFF
TRBJ2-7 NA few 13 TRBV11-1 TGTGCCAGCAGCTTCCAGGGCCCCTTCGGGCAGTACTTC CASSFQGPFGQYF
TRBJ1-3 NA few 16 TRBV3-1/TRBV3-2 TGTGCCAGCAGCCAAGACCGTCGATTCTCTGGAAACACCATATATTTT CASSQDRRFSGNTIYF
TRBJ1-5 NA NA 14 TRBV6-5 TGTGCCAGCAGTTATGGGGGCCGCAATCAGCCCCAGCATTTT CASSYGGRNQPQHF
TRBJ1-3 NA NA 17 TRBV19 TGTGCCAGTAGTCTTGGGGTCTCCGGAAGTCGTGGAAACACCATATATTTT CASSLGVSGSRGNTIYF
TRBJ2-2 TRBD1 NA 15 TRBV6-5 TGTGCCAGCCGGCGTGGACAGGGGTTTTCCGGGGAGCTGTTTTTT CASRRGQGFSGELFF
TRBJ2-5 TRBD1 NA 15 TRBV15 TGTGCCACCAGCAGAGGCCAGGGGGCTGCGGAGACCCAGTACTTC CATSRGQGAAETQYF
TRBJ2-5 TRBD1 NA 14 TRBV9 TGTGCCAGCAGCGTAGCCAGGACAGGGGGGACCCAGTACTTC CASSVARTGGTQYF
TRBJ2-7 NA once 13 TRBV11-2 TGTGCCAGCAGCTCCACTCTCCTTTGGGAGCAGTACTTC CASSSTLLWEQYF
TRBJ1-5 TRBD1 NA 15 TRBV2 TGTGCCAGCAGCCGGGACAGGGGTAGGGGTCAGCCCCAGCATTTT CASSRDRGRGQPQHF
TRBJ1-2 NA few 12 TRBV28 TGTGCCAGCAGTTTTGGTTGGTGGGGCTACACCTTC CASSFGWWGYTF
TRBJ1-3 NA NA 14 TRBV6-5 TGTGCCAGCGCAGGGACGGGCTCTGGAAACACCATATATTTT CASAGTGSGNTIYF
TRBJ1-2 NA NA 17 TRBV14 TGTGCCAGCAGCCACATAGGAAAGGACCTCGCTAACTATGGCTACACCTTC CASSHIGKDLANYGYTF
TRBJ1-2 NA once 15 TRBV6-5 TGTGCCAGCACTGTACTGACAGGTTACTGGAATGGCTACACCTTC CASTVLTGYWNGYTF
TRBJ2-2 NA few 17 TRBV10-3 TGTGCCATCAGTGAGTCGAGGTGGGGAGAGGTCACCGGGGAGCTGTTTTTT CAISESRWGEVTGELFF
TRBJ1-2 NA NA 15 TRBV5-1 TGCGCCAGCAGCTTGGACACCTCACGCTTTTATGGCTACACCTTC CASSLDTSRFYGYTF
TRBJ2-1 TRBD2 once 17 TRBV19 TGTGCCAGTAGTATAGGCGGTTTGGGACTAGTGTCTGGTGAGCAGTTCTTC CASSIGGLGLVSGEQFF
TRBJ1-5 NA NA 20 TRBV15 TGTGCCACCAGCAGGGGTACAGGGACTCCGGGACTCGGTTGGGGTCAGCCCCAGCATTTT CATSRGTGTPGLGWGQPQHF
TRBJ2-3 NA NA 15 TRBV5-1 TGCGCCAGCAGCTTGCGGGGGTTGCGCACAGATACGCAGTATTTT CASSLRGLRTDTQYF
TRBJ2-1 TRBD2 once 15 TRBV9 TGTGCCAGCAGCGTCGGACTAGCGGAGTACAATGAGCAGTTCTTC CASSVGLAEYNEQFF
TRBJ1-1 NA NA 12 TRBV3-1/TRBV3-2 TGTGCCAGCAGTCACGGGGGGACTGAAGCTTTCTTT CASSHGGTEAFF
TRBJ1-5 NA few 17 TRBV7-2 TGTGCCAGCAGCTTAGTCGGGCAGGGGTATAGCAATCAGCCCCAGCATTTT CASSLVGQGYSNQPQHF
TRBJ2-1 TRBD2 NA 14 TRBV30 TGTGCCTGGGGGACTAGCGGGAGTAGGAATGAGCAGTTCTTC CAWGTSGSRNEQFF